Listed here is a single T cell receptor beta chain. These data are taken from a study of blood T cell repertoires in COVID-19. Study overall: The United States, Italy and Spain supplied acute and convalescent COVID-19 samples.

Germline values: CDR1 SGHAT, CDR2 FQNNGV. This CDR3 has 16 residues. Trimming removed 4 bases at V and 2 bases at J, with 17 bases between. Original data processing: Reference gene primers were amplified, and this amplification served to estimate nucleated cell counts. TCRdb's table, derived via immunoSEQ multiplex PCR, lists solely in-frame clones and lacks some. Clone size and the V and J calls come from that table; the DNA yielded D and trimming. The table has about 34,000 clones, approximately 80% seen once. V is TRBV11-2 and J is TRBJ2-5, with D maybe TRBD2 (5 bases). Sample: peripheral blood. The receptor comes from a human donor in a cohort sampled during active COVID-19. The CDR3 region is CASSYSSGAIQETQYF. CDR3 bases: TGTGCCAGCAGCTACTCGAGCGGCGCAATACAAGAGACCCAGTACTTC.